This TCR beta chain was observed in a study of T cell clonotyping in hematopoietic cell transplantation. Study results and limitations: Broader posttransplant TCR repertoire diversity was predicted by graft donor and pretransplant recipient Inverse Simpson Index values. At the given depth, recipient repertoires were over 95% de novo clonotypes. Recipient TCR diversity dropped after transplant; expanded clonotypes rose from day 30 to 180.

Comment on this clone: Its target is not known.

Here immunoSEQ multiplex PCR was the method, and the copy in TCRdb shows in-frame clones only, minus some. This table has around 8,000 clones, around 90% appearing once. V was shortened by 0 bases and J by 0 bases, with 18 bases between the two germline ends. This CDR3 is 19 amino acids long. The germline V gene encodes CDR1 MGHRA and CDR2 YSYEKL. Here the sequenced sample was PBMCs, taken 180 days after allogeneic stem cell transplant. The V and J genes are TRBV4-1 and TRBJ1-3, with a possible D match to TRBD1 (5 bases). The clonotype was recovered from a female patient aged 50-65 years who had an allogeneic stem cell transplant from an unrelated donor, so the T cells may come from the graft donor. Some clones in this sample may be carry-over from other donors' samples. CDR3: CASSQDPRQGTFSGNTIYF. CDR3 sequence (DNA): TGCGCCAGCAGCCAAGATCCCAGGCAGGGCACCTTCTCTGGAAACACCATATATTTT.